Given below is one T cell receptor (beta chain) in context. Per the original methods: Counts of nucleated cells, estimated from reference gene primer amplification, were obtained. Assay used: immunoSEQ multiplex PCR; TCRdb lists only in-frame clones, some missing. V, J and clone size were drawn from that table, and D and trimming were deduced from the DNA. The table has 150,000 to 200,000 clones, roughly 90% seen once; the top ten hold approximately 4%. This specimen comes from a study of blood T cell repertoires in COVID-19. Study-level background: Spain, Italy and the United States supplied samples that represented acute and convalescent COVID-19. T cells, B-cell-depleted T cells, or PBMCs provided the cDNA or gDNA that served as material.

J was trimmed by 6 bases and V by 0 bases; bases with no gene match: 1. The germline gives CDR1 SGHRS, CDR2 YFSETQ. This CDR3 is 13 amino acids long. The V call is TRBV5-1, the J call TRBJ2-7, with 9 bases identical to TRBD1. The receptor was derived from a woman between 70 and 85 years old with acute or convalescent COVID-19. The source material was peripheral blood. The CDR3: CASSLGTGAEQYF. CDR3 DNA: TGCGCCAGCAGCTTGGGGACAGGGGCCGAGCAGTACTTC.